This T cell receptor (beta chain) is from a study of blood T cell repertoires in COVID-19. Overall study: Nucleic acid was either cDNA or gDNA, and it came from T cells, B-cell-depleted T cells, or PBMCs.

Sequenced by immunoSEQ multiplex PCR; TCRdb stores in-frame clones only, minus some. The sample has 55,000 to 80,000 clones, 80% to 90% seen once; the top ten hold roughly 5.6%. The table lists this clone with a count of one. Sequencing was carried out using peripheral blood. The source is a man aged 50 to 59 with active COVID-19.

The CDR3 DNA reads TGCGCCAGCAGCTTCCTCGACCCGGCGGGTGAGCAGTTCTTC. It specifies CASSFLDPAGEQFF. The chain links TRBV5-1 to TRBJ2-1; D possibly corresponds to TRBD2 (5 bases). Looked up from germline, CDR1 is SGHRS and CDR2 is YFSETQ. Trimming took 2 bases from V and 9 from J, leaving 15 bases between them. There are 14 residues in the CDR3.